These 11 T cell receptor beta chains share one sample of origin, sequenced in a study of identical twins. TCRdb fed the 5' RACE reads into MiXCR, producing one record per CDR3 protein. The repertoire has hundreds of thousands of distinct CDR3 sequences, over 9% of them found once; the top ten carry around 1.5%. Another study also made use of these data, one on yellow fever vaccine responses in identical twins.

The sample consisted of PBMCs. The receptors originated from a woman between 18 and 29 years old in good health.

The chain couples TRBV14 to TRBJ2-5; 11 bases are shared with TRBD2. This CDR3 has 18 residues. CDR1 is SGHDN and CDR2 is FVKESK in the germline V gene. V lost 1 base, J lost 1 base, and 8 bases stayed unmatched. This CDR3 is CASSQAGVLAGGQETQYF. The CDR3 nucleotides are TGTGCCAGCAGCCAAGCGGGTGTTCTAGCGGGAGGCCAAGAGACCCAGTACTTC. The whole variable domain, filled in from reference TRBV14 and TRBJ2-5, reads EAGVTQFPSHSVIEKGQTVTLRCDPISGHDNLYWYRRVMGKEIKFLLHFVKESKQDESGMPNNRFLAERTGGTYSTLKVQPAELEDSGVYFCASSQAGVLAGGQETQYFGPGTRLLVL.

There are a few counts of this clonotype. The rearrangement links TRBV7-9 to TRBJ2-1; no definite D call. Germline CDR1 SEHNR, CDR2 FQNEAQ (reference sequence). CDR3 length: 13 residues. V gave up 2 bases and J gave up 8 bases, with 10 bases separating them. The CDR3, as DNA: TGTGCCAGCAGCTTACAGACGGGCGATGAGCAGTTCTTC. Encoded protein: CASSLQTGDEQFF.

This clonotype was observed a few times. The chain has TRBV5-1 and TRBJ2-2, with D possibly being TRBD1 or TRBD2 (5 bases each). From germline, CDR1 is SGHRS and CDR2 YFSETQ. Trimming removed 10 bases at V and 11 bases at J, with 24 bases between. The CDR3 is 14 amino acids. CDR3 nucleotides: TGCGCCCAAATCCCGGGACCGACGCTTCTCGAGCTGTTTTTT. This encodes CAQIPGPTLLELFF. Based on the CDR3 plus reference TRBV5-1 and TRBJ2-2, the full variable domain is KAGVTQTPRYLIKTRGQQVTLSCSPISGHRSVSWYQQTPGQGLQFLFEYFSETQRNKGNFPGRFSGRQFSNSRSEMNVSTLELGDSALYLCAQIPGPTLLELFFGEGSRLTVL.

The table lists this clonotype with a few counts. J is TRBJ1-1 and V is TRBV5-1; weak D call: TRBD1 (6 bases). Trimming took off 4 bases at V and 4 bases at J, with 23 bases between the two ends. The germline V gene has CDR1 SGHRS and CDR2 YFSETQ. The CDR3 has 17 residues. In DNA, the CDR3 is TGCGCCAGCAGCCCTACCGGAATTAGGGGGGGACGCACTGAAGCTTTCTTT. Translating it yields CASSPTGIRGGRTEAFF. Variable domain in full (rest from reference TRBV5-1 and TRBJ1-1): KAGVTQTPRYLIKTRGQQVTLSCSPISGHRSVSWYQQTPGQGLQFLFEYFSETQRNKGNFPGRFSGRQFSNSRSEMNVSTLELGDSALYLCASSPTGIRGGRTEAFFGQGTRLTVV.

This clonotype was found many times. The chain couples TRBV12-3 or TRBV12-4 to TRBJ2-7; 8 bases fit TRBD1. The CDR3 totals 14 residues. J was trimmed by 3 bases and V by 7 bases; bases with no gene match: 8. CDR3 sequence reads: CASNYRGTGYEQYF. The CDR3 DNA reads TGTGCCAGCAATTACAGGGGGACCGGCTACGAGCAGTACTTC.

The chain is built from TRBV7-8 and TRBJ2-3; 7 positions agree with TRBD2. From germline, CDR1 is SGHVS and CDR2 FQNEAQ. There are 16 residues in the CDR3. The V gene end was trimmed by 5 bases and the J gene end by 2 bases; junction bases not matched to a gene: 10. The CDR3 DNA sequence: TGTGCCAGCAGCCTCGGGTCAGCGGGGAACACAGATACGCAGTATTTT. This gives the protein CASSLGSAGNTDTQYF.

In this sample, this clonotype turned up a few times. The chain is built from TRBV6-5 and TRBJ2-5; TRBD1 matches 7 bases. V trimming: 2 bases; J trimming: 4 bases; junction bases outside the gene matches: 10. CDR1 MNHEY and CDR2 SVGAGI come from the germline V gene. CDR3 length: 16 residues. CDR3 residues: CASSYSMTGRIETQYF. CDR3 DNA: TGTGCCAGCAGTTACAGCATGACAGGGAGAATAGAGACCCAGTACTTC.

The CDR3 reads CASSLSGRGQGASEQYF. CDR3 nucleotides: TGTGCCAGCAGTTTATCAGGGAGGGGACAGGGGGCTTCGGAGCAGTACTTC. The chain carries TRBV28 and TRBJ2-7; 12 bases align to TRBD1. The germline V gene has CDR1 MDHEN and CDR2 SYDVKM. The CDR3 totals 17 residues. V lost 1 base and J lost 7; bases outside the gene matches: 11. Complete variable domain (other parts from reference TRBV28 and TRBJ2-7): DVKVTQSSRYLVKRTGEKVFLECVQDMDHENMFWYRQDPGLGLRLIYFSYDVKMKEKGDIPEGYSVSREKKERFSLILESASTNQTSMYLCASSLSGRGQGASEQYFGPGTRLTVT.

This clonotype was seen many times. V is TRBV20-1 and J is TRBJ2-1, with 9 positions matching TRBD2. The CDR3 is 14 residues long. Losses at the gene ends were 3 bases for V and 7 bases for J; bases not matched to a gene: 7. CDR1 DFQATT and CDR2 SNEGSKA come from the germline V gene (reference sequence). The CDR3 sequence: CSASGGGGWNEQFF. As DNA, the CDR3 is TGCAGTGCTAGTGGCGGGGGGGGTTGGAATGAGCAGTTCTTC.

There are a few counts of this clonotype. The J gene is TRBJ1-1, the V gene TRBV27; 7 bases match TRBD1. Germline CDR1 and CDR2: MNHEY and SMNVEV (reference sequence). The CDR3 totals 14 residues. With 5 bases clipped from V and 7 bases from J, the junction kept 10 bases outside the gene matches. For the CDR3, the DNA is TGTGCCAGCAGTCCAGGGGGGGGGCTGAGTGAAGCTTTCTTT. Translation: CASSPGGGLSEAFF.

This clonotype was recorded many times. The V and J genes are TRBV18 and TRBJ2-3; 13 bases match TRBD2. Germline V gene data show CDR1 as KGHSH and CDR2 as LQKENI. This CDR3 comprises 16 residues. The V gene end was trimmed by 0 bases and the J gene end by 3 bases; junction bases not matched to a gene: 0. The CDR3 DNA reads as TGTGCCAGCTCACCACCGGGACTAGCGGGAACAGATACGCAGTATTTT. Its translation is CASSPPGLAGTDTQYF.